These T cell receptor beta chains were read from a single sample in a study of a mutant IDH1 vaccine in newly diagnosed glioma. For these receptors, no antigen is known. The method was immunoSEQ multiplex PCR; TCRdb's version includes in-frame clones alone and lacks a portion of them. The table records about 40,000 clones, about 83% of them present only once. Sample: PBMCs, taken from a glioma patient whose treatment included an IDH1 peptide vaccine. These receptor sequences come from a middle-aged man with glioma. CDR3s leave out the opening cysteine and the closing phenylalanine or tryptophan. Each record gives: V gene, J gene, CDR3 protein.

V: TRBV5-1; J: TRBJ2-1; CDR3: ASSLVAGTRYNEQF
V: TRBV5-1; J: TRBJ1-3; CDR3: ASSSRTGAGNTIY
V: TRBV6-1; J: TRBJ2-7; CDR3: ASTDRGSGQY
V: TRBV6-1; J: TRBJ2-7; CDR3: ASSDGKPYEQY
V: TRBV27; J: TRBJ2-3; CDR3: ASSLSPGDRAY
V: TRBV5-1; J: TRBJ2-5; CDR3: ASSPATSASGAQY
V: TRBV5-6; J: TRBJ2-2; CDR3: ASRPRAGSNTGELF
V: TRBV2; J: TRBJ1-2; CDR3: ASSQIGEGANYGYT
V: TRBV19; J: TRBJ2-1; CDR3: ASSYLAGNEQF
V: TRBV6-1; J: TRBJ2-4; CDR3: ASSGRTGVNIQY
V: TRBV29-1; J: TRBJ2-1; CDR3: SVGGGRPYNEQF
V: TRBV29-1; J: TRBJ1-2; CDR3: SGTGGWSIGYT
V: TRBV7-9; J: TRBJ2-3; CDR3: ASSRGSTDTQY
V: TRBV5-1; J: TRBJ2-2; CDR3: ASSLELAGSTGELF
V: TRBV28; J: TRBJ1-5; CDR3: ASIPPNQPQH
V: TRBV7-8; J: TRBJ2-3; CDR3: ASTLPLRLGADTQY
V: TRBV25-1; J: TRBJ2-7; CDR3: ASRRDRGPSYEQY
V: TRBV7-9; J: TRBJ2-1; CDR3: ASSRQNNEQF
V: TRBV7-9; J: TRBJ2-2; CDR3: ASSLARGLLNTGELF
V: TRBV9; J: TRBJ1-2; CDR3: ASSVAQGAVGGYT
V: TRBV7-8; J: TRBJ2-1; CDR3: ASSATGGIYNEQF
V: TRBV2; J: TRBJ1-5; CDR3: ASRRDSNQPQH
V: TRBV4-1; J: TRBJ2-7; CDR3: ASSPLGASDEQY
V: TRBV27; J: TRBJ1-1; CDR3: ASSTGFRNEAF
V: TRBV6-1; J: TRBJ2-7; CDR3: ASSEEEGTPYEQY
V: TRBV18; J: TRBJ2-7; CDR3: ASSPDGYEQY
V: TRBV4-3; J: TRBJ2-1; CDR3: ASSQEAGAFYNEQF
V: TRBV5-1; J: TRBJ2-7; CDR3: ASSLSSDRGATEQY
V: TRBV10-1; J: TRBJ2-3; CDR3: ASSERELRDTQY